This TCR beta chain derives from a study of cytomegalovirus exposure and HLA in healthy donors. Study-wide background: From HLA-typed donors, an early data release held approximately 85 million unique TCRs.

The CDR3 is 13 amino acids. With 7 bases removed from V and 5 bases from J, the gap between germline ends came to 14 bases. Germline V lookup: CDR1 LNHDA, CDR2 SQIVND (reference sequence). The PCR made use of 60 Vbeta and 13 Jbeta primers. Using immunoSEQ multiplex PCR, the repertoire was profiled, and TCRdb retains in-frame clones only, with some absent. Of almost 200,000 clones in the sample, about four fifths were seen once. Study-wide findings and caveats: Reportedly, fewer N-insertions than the approximately 700-donor mean appeared in an Asian-associated ancestry cluster in a later analysis.

As for this clone: Antigen specificity is unknown.

Sequenced sample: PBMCs. This rearrangement joins TRBV19 to TRBJ1-2; D gene unclear. The sequence came from a male donor in good health and CMV-seropositive. CDR3 in DNA: TGTGCCAGTATGGAAAACAGCGGGTATGGCTACACCTTC. Residues: CASMENSGYGYTF. Filled out from reference TRBV19 and TRBJ1-2, the complete variable domain reads DGGITQSPKYLFRKEGQNVTLSCEQNLNHDAMYWYRQDPGQGLRLIYYSQIVNDFQKGDIAEGYSVSREKKESFPLTVTSAQKNPTAFYLCASMENSGYGYTFGSGTRLTVV.